A selection of T cell receptor beta chains follows, all from one sample in a study of shared clonotypes between healthy human individuals. The repertoire was sequenced with immunoSEQ multiplex PCR; TCRdb's copy has only in-frame clones and lacks some. The sample has some 490,000 clones, around 73% seen once. Source material: PBMCs. The receptors stem from a middle-aged woman in good health. Some clones in this sample may be carry-over from other donors' samples. CDR3s include the opening cysteine and the closing phenylalanine or tryptophan. Fields, in order: CDR3 DNA, CDR3 protein, J gene, clone size, V gene, D gene. A D gene is named only where the DNA matches it firmly. A clone size is listed for some rows: how often the clone was seen (once, few, many), or a class if it is expanded.

TGCGCCAGCAGCCAAGATCTAAACTACGAGCAGTACTTC,CASSQDLNYEQYF,TRBJ2-7,NA,TRBV4-3,NA
TGCGCCAGCAGCTTTACCGGGACCCAGGGAAGTCTGGACACCATATATTTT,CASSFTGTQGSLDTIYF,TRBJ1-3,NA,TRBV5-1,NA
TGTGCCAGCACGGACAGGGGAGGGTACGAGCAGTACTTC,CASTDRGGYEQYF,TRBJ2-7,NA,TRBV27,TRBD1
TGTGCCTGGGGACAGGAGTTGGGCACTGAAGCTTTCTTT,CAWGQELGTEAFF,TRBJ1-1,NA,TRBV30,TRBD1
TGCGCCAGCAGCCCCACTCCGGCGCAGACCCAGTACTTC,CASSPTPAQTQYF,TRBJ2-5,NA,TRBV5-1,NA
TGTGCCATCAGTGAAGCAGGGACCAACACAGATACGCAGTATTTT,CAISEAGTNTDTQYF,TRBJ2-3,NA,TRBV10-3,NA
TGTGCCAGCTCACGAGAACAGGGGCTCACAGATACGCAGTATTTT,CASSREQGLTDTQYF,TRBJ2-3,NA,TRBV18,TRBD1
TGCGCCAGCAGCCCCGGGTCCGACTCTGGGGCCAACGTCCTGACTTTC,CASSPGSDSGANVLTF,TRBJ2-6,few,TRBV5-1,NA
TGTGCCAGCAGTTTATTCGGGGTCGCGAACACCGGGGAGCTGTTTTTT,CASSLFGVANTGELFF,TRBJ2-2,NA,TRBV27,NA
TGTGCCAGCAGTTCCAGGCGCACAAATAACTATGGCTACACCTTC,CASSSRRTNNYGYTF,TRBJ1-2,many,TRBV6-5,NA
TGTGCCAGCGAAGCGGGAGGGCCCTACAATGAGCAGTTCTTC,CASEAGGPYNEQFF,TRBJ2-1,NA,TRBV28,TRBD2
TGTGCCAGCAGTACGACAGGAATTGGGGAGACCCAGTACTTC,CASSTTGIGETQYF,TRBJ2-5,NA,TRBV6-6,NA
TGTGCCTCGGGACTAGCGTCCCATGAGCAGTTCTTC,CASGLASHEQFF,TRBJ2-1,NA,TRBV30,TRBD2
TGTGCCAGCAGTCGGACTAGCGGGAGAATGGAGACCCAGTACTTC,CASSRTSGRMETQYF,TRBJ2-5,NA,TRBV6-5,TRBD2
TGTGCCAGCAGCCGAGGACAACTGGTGGATTATGGCTACACCTTC,CASSRGQLVDYGYTF,TRBJ1-2,NA,TRBV6-5,NA
TGCGCCAGCAGCTTGCTCGACAGAGCATACGAGCAGTACTTC,CASSLLDRAYEQYF,TRBJ2-7,once,TRBV5-1,NA
TGTGCCAGCAGCCAAGAGCAGTCTCTATTAAATGAAAAACTGTTTTTT,CASSQEQSLLNEKLFF,TRBJ1-4,many,TRBV4-2,NA
TGTGCCAGCAGTCCCCCGGGGAGCGGGACTGAAGCTTTCTTT,CASSPPGSGTEAFF,TRBJ1-1,few,TRBV28,NA
TGTGCCAGAAGCTCACAGGGGACTAGCACAGATACGCAGTATTTT,CARSSQGTSTDTQYF,TRBJ2-3,NA,TRBV5-3,NA
TGCGCCAGCAGCTTGGGCTCCTCCGGGTCCTACGAGCAGTACTTC,CASSLGSSGSYEQYF,TRBJ2-7,many,TRBV5-1,NA
TGTGCCAGCAGCTTAGCGGGTACTTGGAATGAGCAGTTCTTC,CASSLAGTWNEQFF,TRBJ2-1,NA,TRBV7-3,NA
TGTGCCAGGGAGTACACGAACACCGGGGAGCTGTTTTTT,CAREYTNTGELFF,TRBJ2-2,NA,TRBV28,NA
TGTGCCAGCAGCGACAATTGGGGGAAGAAGGGGATTAACTATGGCTACACCTTC,CASSDNWGKKGINYGYTF,TRBJ1-2,few,TRBV28,NA